These 6 T cell receptor beta chains originate from one sample sequenced in a study of blood T cell repertoires in COVID-19. The table came from immunoSEQ multiplex PCR; TCRdb's copy has only in-frame clones and leaves some out. This sample carries 200,000 to 250,000 clones, roughly 75% of them seen once, and the ten largest clones take 5.5%. Sequencing input: peripheral blood. The source is a woman between 65 and 79 years old with acute or convalescent COVID-19.

The genes are TRBV9 and TRBJ1-1, with 7 positions matching TRBD1. After removal of 3 bases from V and 0 bases from J, the junction contained 8 bases not matched to a gene. The CDR3 contains 16 residues. Germline V gives CDR1 SGDLS, CDR2 YYNGEE. The CDR3 spells CASSELTGWVNTEAFF. In DNA, the CDR3 is TGTGCCAGCAGCGAATTGACAGGGTGGGTGAACACTGAAGCTTTCTTT.

The chain employs TRBV15 and TRBJ1-2, with 8 bases lining up with TRBD1. Unmatched junction bases numbered 14, after V lost 5 bases and J lost 0 bases. This CDR3 is built from 18 residues. Germline V lookup: CDR1 LNHNV, CDR2 YYDKDF (reference sequence). CDR3 in amino acids: CATSGGQGRSLANYGYTF. Written as DNA, the CDR3 is TGTGCCACCAGCGGTGGACAGGGTAGATCCCTTGCTAACTATGGCTACACCTTC. Looking up the rest from reference TRBV15 and TRBJ1-2 gives the full variable domain: DAMVIQNPRYQVTQFGKPVTLSCSQTLNHNVMYWYQQKSSQAPKLLFHYYDKDFNNEADTPDNFQSRRPNTSFCFLDIRSPGLGDTAMYLCATSGGQGRSLANYGYTFGSGTRLTVV.

The rearrangement links TRBV7-2 to TRBJ2-3; possibly TRBD2 for D (5 bases). CDR1 and CDR2 (germline): SGHTA, FQGNSA. The V and J ends lost 7 bases and 5 bases respectively, with 19 bases between them. This CDR3 spans 15 amino acids. The DNA of the CDR3 is TGTGCCAGCACCCTTACCGGAGCGGCTGAAGATACGCAGTATTTT. Encoded protein: CASTLTGAAEDTQYF.

This chain connects TRBV15 to TRBJ2-1; weak D call: TRBD1 (6 bases). This CDR3 is built from 15 residues. Germline-derived CDR1 and CDR2 are LNHNV and YYDKDF (reference sequence). V lost 1 base and J lost 5, with 12 bases in between. In DNA, the CDR3 is TGTGCCACCAGCAGAGTGGCAGGGGTGAACAATGAGCAGTTCTTC. Its translation is CATSRVAGVNNEQFF. The full variable domain, rest sourced from reference TRBV15 and TRBJ2-1, is DAMVIQNPRYQVTQFGKPVTLSCSQTLNHNVMYWYQQKSSQAPKLLFHYYDKDFNNEADTPDNFQSRRPNTSFCFLDIRSPGLGDTAMYLCATSRVAGVNNEQFFGPGTRLTVL.

This clone was detected many times. The rearrangement uses TRBV30 and TRBJ1-5, with 9 bases lining up with TRBD1. V was clipped by 0 bases and J by 7 bases; unmatched bases: 4. Germline-derived CDR1 and CDR2 are GTSNPN and SVGIG (reference sequence). This CDR3 is 14 amino acids long. The CDR3 coding sequence is TGTGCCTGGAGTGTCCTGGACAGGGGACAGCCCCAGCATTTT. It encodes CAWSVLDRGQPQHF.

The V and J genes are TRBV29-1 and TRBJ1-2; D not resolved. The CDR3 is made up of 13 amino acids. V gave up 3 bases and J gave up 4 bases, with 12 bases separating them. CDR1 and CDR2 (germline): SQVTM, ANQGSEA. The CDR3 loop reads CSVDKAGLYGYTF. CDR3 bases: TGCAGCGTTGATAAAGCGGGTCTCTATGGCTACACCTTC.